The 12 T cell receptor beta chains in this list originate from one sample, sequenced in a study of siplizumab effects on memory and regulatory T cells. Antigen specificity for these receptors is unknown. Here immunoSEQ multiplex PCR was the method, and the copy in TCRdb shows in-frame clones only, minus some. The sample comprises 7,500 to 8,500 clones, about 36% of which are singletons, and 5.8% rests with the top ten. The mixed lymphocyte reaction cells underwent coculture at 37°C for less than 7 days. The sample was CFSE-low (dividing) CD8+ T cells sorted from an allogeneic mixed lymphocyte reaction. These receptors came from a human donor in good health; the cells came from an allogeneic mixed lymphocyte reaction.

There are a few counts of this clone. The J gene is TRBJ1-1, the V gene TRBV4-3; D call uncertain. The CDR3 loop spans 11 amino acids. In germline, CDR1 is LGHNA, CDR2 YSLEER. V was trimmed by 1 base and J by 6 bases, leaving 3 bases between them. In DNA form, the CDR3 reads TGCGCCAGCAGCCAAGGGGCTGAAGCTTTCTTT. It yields the protein CASSQGAEAFF.

This clone was detected only a few times. The chain carries TRBV7-6 and TRBJ2-3; D is possibly TRBD2 (5 bases). The CDR3 has 15 residues. The V gene lost 3 bases and the J gene lost 2 bases, with 12 bases spanning the gap. The germline V gene has CDR1 SGHVS and CDR2 FNYEAQ. CDR3 sequence: CASSFSPRDTDTQYF. As DNA, the CDR3 is TGTGCCAGCAGCTTCTCCCCCCGGGACACAGATACGCAGTATTTT.

By its share, this clone is medium-sized. Other DNA variants within this sample encode the same CDR3. The chain joins TRBV4-1 to TRBJ2-7, with 11 bases identical to TRBD1. V lost 4 bases and J lost 2; bases outside the gene matches: 1. Germline V gives CDR1 MGHRA, CDR2 YSYEKL. CDR3 length: 14 residues. CDR3 in amino acids: CASSPGQGAYEQYF. The CDR3 bases are TGCGCCAGCAGCCCGGGACAGGGGGCCTACGAGCAGTACTTC.

This clone counts as medium-sized. The chain uses TRBV28 and TRBJ2-1; the match to TRBD1 covers 7 bases. V lost 2 bases and J lost 8; bases outside the gene matches: 3. The CDR3 runs 13 residues. The germline V gene encodes CDR1 MDHEN and CDR2 SYDVKM. The CDR3 loop is CASSLEGGDEQFF. DNA for the CDR3: TGTGCCAGCAGTTTAGAAGGGGGCGATGAGCAGTTCTTC.

The rearrangement links TRBV4-2 to TRBJ2-7; TRBD1 agrees at 10 bases. The V gene's germline CDR1 is LGHNA and CDR2 YNFKEQ. CDR3 length equals 14 residues. V lost 5 bases and J lost 2; bases outside the gene matches: 3. The CDR3 DNA sequence: TGTGCCAGCAGCTGGGGGACAGGGGCCTACGAGCAGTACTTC. This codes for CASSWGTGAYEQYF.

In its sample, this clone is medium-sized (0.01 to 0.1%). The CDR3, as DNA: TGTGCCAGCAGTGAAGTCTGGGAGGGGAACACTGAAGCTTTCTTT. Amino acid sequence: CASSEVWEGNTEAFF. The V gene is TRBV2, the J gene TRBJ1-1; no clear D gene. The V end was cut by 1 base, the J end by 1 base, with 10 bases between. CDR3 length: 15 amino acids. From germline, CDR1 is SNHLY and CDR2 FYNNEI.

V is TRBV6-5 and J is TRBJ2-7; unclear D gene. Germline loops: CDR1 MNHEY, CDR2 SVGAGI. Trimming pared 6 bases from V and 3 bases from J, leaving 6 bases between. CDR3 length: 11 residues. The CDR3 sequence: CASRHNYEQYF. CDR3 in DNA: TGTGCCAGCAGGCACAACTACGAGCAGTACTTC.

The rearrangement joins TRBV7-9 to TRBJ2-7; TRBD2 agrees at 8 bases. V lost 5 bases and J lost 1; bases outside the gene matches: 7. The CDR3 contains 15 residues. Germline lookup yields CDR1 SEHNR and CDR2 FQNEAQ (reference sequence). Here the CDR3 reads CASSHTSGSSYEQYF. CDR3 DNA sequence: TGTGCCAGCAGCCATACTAGCGGATCTTCCTACGAGCAGTACTTC.

V gene TRBV7-8 combines with J gene TRBJ1-1, with no clear D. The germline CDR1 and CDR2 sequences are SGHVS and FQNEAQ. The CDR3 extends over 12 amino acids. V lost 1 base and J 8 bases, leaving 8 bases between the germline ends. CDR3 loop: CASSLGSSEAFF. The CDR3 DNA follows: TGTGCCAGCAGCTTAGGGTCCTCGGAAGCTTTCTTT.

This clone has just a few counts. The chain links TRBV10-3 to TRBJ1-1, with D perhaps matching TRBD1 (5 bases). CDR1 ENHRY and CDR2 SYGVKD come from the germline V gene. The CDR3 consists of 15 residues. V was trimmed by 6 bases and J by 0 bases, leaving 14 bases between them. The DNA of the CDR3 is TGTGCCATCAGCGACCCGGGACTTCTGAACACTGAAGCTTTCTTT. Its protein product is CAISDPGLLNTEAFF.

This clone was counted a few times. V is TRBV6-5 and J is TRBJ1-2; D remains ambiguous. In germline, CDR1 is MNHEY, CDR2 SVGAGI. The ends were cut back, 5 bases at V and 6 bases at J, with 16 bases in the middle. The CDR3 loop spans 14 amino acids. The CDR3 region is CASSESDYYDGYTF. CDR3 nucleotides: TGTGCCAGCAGTGAATCGGACTACTATGATGGCTACACCTTC.

Here the CDR3 DNA reads TGTGCCATCAGTGAACGGACTCACACAGATACGCAGTATTTT. It translates to CAISERTHTDTQYF. V usage is TRBV10-3 and J usage is TRBJ2-3; D may be TRBD2 (5 bases). Germline CDR1 and CDR2: ENHRY and SYGVKD. This CDR3 is built from 14 residues. The V gene lost 3 bases and the J gene lost 2 bases, with 9 bases spanning the gap.